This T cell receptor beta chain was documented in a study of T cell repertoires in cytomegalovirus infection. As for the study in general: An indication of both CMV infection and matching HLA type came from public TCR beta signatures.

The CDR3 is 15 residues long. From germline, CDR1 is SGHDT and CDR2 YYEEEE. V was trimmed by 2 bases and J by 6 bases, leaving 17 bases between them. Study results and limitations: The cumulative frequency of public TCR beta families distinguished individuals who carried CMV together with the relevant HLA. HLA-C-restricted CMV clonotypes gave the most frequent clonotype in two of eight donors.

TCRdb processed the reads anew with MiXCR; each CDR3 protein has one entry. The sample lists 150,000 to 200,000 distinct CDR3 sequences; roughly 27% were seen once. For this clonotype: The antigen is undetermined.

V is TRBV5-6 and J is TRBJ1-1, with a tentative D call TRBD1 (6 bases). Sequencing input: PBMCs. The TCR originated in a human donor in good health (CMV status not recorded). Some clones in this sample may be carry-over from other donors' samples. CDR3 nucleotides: TGTGCCAGCAGCTTACCTCCCGGACAGTCCCCTGAAGCTTTCTTT. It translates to CASSLPPGQSPEAFF. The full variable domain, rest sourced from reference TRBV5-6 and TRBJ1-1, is DAGVTQSPTHLIKTRGQQVTLRCSPKSGHDTVSWYQQALGQGPQFIFQYYEEEERQRGNFPDRFSGHQFPNYSSELNVNALLLGDSALYLCASSLPPGQSPEAFFGQGTRLTVV.